This is a list of T cell receptor beta chains from one sample in a study of technical replicates of blood from a few donors. Method: immunoSEQ multiplex PCR; TCRdb's copy keeps in-frame clones and lacks some. The sample carries tens of thousands of clones, nearly 98% recorded once. The sequenced material came from T cells isolated from PBMCs. These TCRs come from a human donor in good health. Each CDR3 is given with its conserved first and last residue. D genes are given only for firm matches. The size of a clone is reported for some rows only, either as once, few or many, or as a class for expanded clones.

v_call	j_call	d_call	clone_size	cdr3_aa	cdr3_nt
TRBV30	TRBJ2-5	.	.	CAWSFGQETQYF	TGTGCCTGGAGTTTTGGACAGGAGACCCAGTACTTC
TRBV7-2	TRBJ1-4	.	.	CASSLALGGVDEKLFF	TGTGCCAGCAGCTTAGCGCTAGGAGGGGTGGATGAAAAACTGTTTTTT
TRBV14	TRBJ2-7	TRBD1	.	CASSLLGTGTYEQYF	TGTGCCAGCAGCCTACTCGGGACAGGGACGTACGAGCAGTACTTC
TRBV25-1	TRBJ1-2	.	.	CASSEYGKQGITGYTF	TGTGCCAGCAGTGAATACGGAAAGCAGGGCATAACTGGCTACACCTTC
TRBV6-5	TRBJ2-6	TRBD2	.	CASSLGTTGANVLTF	TGTGCCAGCAGTCTCGGGACTACCGGGGCCAACGTCCTGACTTTC
TRBV5-5	TRBJ1-2	.	.	CASSLVFSVGRPEGYTF	TGTGCCAGCAGCTTGGTATTTTCCGTGGGCAGACCTGAAGGCTACACCTTC
TRBV7-9	TRBJ1-1	.	.	CASSLDPVAFF	TGTGCCAGCAGCTTAGATCCGGTAGCTTTCTTT
TRBV5-4	TRBJ1-2	.	once	CASSLGLQGSLKGYTF	TGTGCCAGCAGCTTGGGTTTGCAGGGAAGTTTGAAGGGCTACACCTTC
TRBV5-1	TRBJ2-3	.	.	CASRPGTGTDTQYF	TGCGCCAGCAGACCTGGGACTGGCACAGATACGCAGTATTTT
TRBV27	TRBJ2-7	.	.	CASSSHYEQYF	TGTGCCAGCAGTTCACACTACGAGCAGTACTTC
TRBV7-9	TRBJ2-7	TRBD1	.	CASSGRQGRTVYEQYF	TGTGCCAGCAGCGGCCGACAGGGCCGTACCGTATACGAGCAGTACTTC
TRBV7-6	TRBJ2-2	TRBD2	once	CASSLVKRGAGELFF	TGTGCCAGCAGCTTGGTGAAGCGGGGAGCCGGGGAGCTGTTTTTT
TRBV10-3	TRBJ1-5	TRBD1	.	CAISESGTGGGNSNQPQHF	TGTGCCATCAGTGAGTCCGGGACAGGGGGCGGGAATAGCAATCAGCCCCAGCATTTT
TRBV7-9	TRBJ1-3	.	.	CASSLDNGGNTIYF	TGTGCCAGCAGCTTAGACAACGGGGGAAACACCATATATTTT
TRBV5-1	TRBJ2-2	TRBD1	once	CASSNTLQGANWAGELFF	TGCGCCAGCAGCAATACCCTACAGGGGGCGAACTGGGCCGGGGAGCTGTTTTTT
TRBV6-4	TRBJ1-2	TRBD1	.	CASSPTGTGFGYTF	TGTGCCAGCAGCCCAACCGGGACAGGGTTCGGCTACACCTTC
TRBV5-4	TRBJ2-2	TRBD1	.	CASSLRGQQTGELFF	TGTGCCAGCAGCTTGAGGGGACAGCAGACCGGGGAGCTGTTTTTT
TRBV6-1	TRBJ2-7	TRBD1	.	CASSDRGLVYEQYF	TGTGCCAGCAGCGACAGGGGGCTCGTCTACGAGCAGTACTTC
TRBV5-4	TRBJ1-2	TRBD1	.	CASSNNTGVGGYTF	TGTGCCAGCAGCAATAATACAGGGGTGGGTGGCTACACCTTC
TRBV7-9	TRBJ2-7	TRBD2	once	CASSLAVIRGGLSSYEQYF	TGTGCCAGCAGCTTAGCGGTTATACGCGGGGGGCTTTCCTCCTACGAGCAGTACTTC
TRBV29-1	TRBJ1-1	.	.	CSVDRVNTEAFF	TGCAGCGTTGACAGGGTGAACACTGAAGCTTTCTTT
TRBV6-1	TRBJ2-7	.	.	CASTIGGYEQYF	TGTGCCAGCACTATAGGGGGTTACGAGCAGTACTTC
TRBV2	TRBJ1-5	.	.	CASRRAQPQHF	TGTGCCAGCAGGAGGGCTCAGCCCCAGCATTTT
TRBV30	TRBJ1-1	.	few	CAWRVGARAFF	TGTGCCTGGAGAGTTGGGGCTAGAGCTTTCTTT
TRBV6-1	TRBJ2-7	TRBD2	.	CASAGAAGGLSEQYF	TGTGCCAGCGCCGGGGCGGCGGGGGGGTTGTCCGAGCAGTACTTC